These 17 T cell receptor beta chains originate from one sample sequenced in a study of blood T cell repertoires in COVID-19 (dated by TCRdb to 2020 to 2022). Library prep was done by the immunoSEQ multiplex PCR assay. The source is immuneACCESS, and TCRdb retained only in-frame sequences with V and J called. Part of the clones is not carried over; for the studies checked, unresolved V genes explain less than half of this, and the remainder is unexplained. This sample holds 63,000 or so clones; around 89% were observed only once. In total, the top ten clones hold roughly 1.5% of the sample. Sequencing used peripheral blood. These receptors were collected from a human donor in a cohort sampled during active COVID-19.

This clone was seen only once. The chain couples TRBV5-6 to TRBJ2-5; 9 bases line up with TRBD1. There are 14 residues in the CDR3. Per germline, CDR1 SGHDT and CDR2 YYEEEE. V lost 2 bases, J lost 3 bases, and 2 bases stayed unmatched. In DNA, the CDR3 is TGTGCCAGCAGCTTCGGGACAGGGAAAGAGACCCAGTACTTC. Its protein product is CASSFGTGKETQYF.

CDR3 amino acids: CSTWTGGSKDTQYF. The CDR3 nucleotides are TGCAGCACCTGGACAGGGGGCTCGAAAGATACGCAGTATTTT. The rearrangement links TRBV29-1 to TRBJ2-3; 11 bases are shared with TRBD1. Germline V gives CDR1 SQVTM, CDR2 ANQGSEA. The CDR3 extends over 14 amino acids. The ends lost 8 bases at V and 5 bases at J; junction bases unmatched: 9.

The genes are TRBV5-1 and TRBJ1-1; perhaps TRBD1 as D (6 bases). The CDR3 runs to 13 residues. Germline V gene data show CDR1 as SGHRS and CDR2 as YFSETQ. V was trimmed by 3 bases and J by 5 bases, leaving 11 bases between them. DNA of the CDR3: TGCGCCAGCAGCTCACAGGGTCGGACTGAAGCTTTCTTT. It codes for CASSSQGRTEAFF. Combining the CDR3 with reference TRBV5-1 and TRBJ1-1 gives the whole variable domain KAGVTQTPRYLIKTRGQQVTLSCSPISGHRSVSWYQQTPGQGLQFLFEYFSETQRNKGNFPGRFSGRQFSNSRSEMNVSTLELGDSALYLCASSSQGRTEAFFGQGTRLTVV.

This sequence joins TRBV29-1 and TRBJ1-1, with 7 bases aligning to TRBD1. Germline-derived CDR1 and CDR2 are SQVTM and ANQGSEA. J lost 8 bases, V lost 3 bases, and 6 bases had no gene match. The CDR3 has 12 amino acids. The CDR3 nucleotides read TGCAGCGTTGAGAGATGGGACAGCGAAGCTTTCTTT. Its protein is CSVERWDSEAFF. Together with reference TRBV29-1 and TRBJ1-1, the CDR3 gives the full variable domain: SAVISQKPSRDICQRGTSLTIQCQVDSQVTMMFWYRQQPGQSLTLIATANQGSEATYESGFVIDKFPISRPNLTFSTLTVSNMSPEDSSIYLCSVERWDSEAFFGQGTRLTVV.

The rearrangement joins TRBV7-7 to TRBJ2-1; 7 positions agree with TRBD2. With 1 base clipped from V and 10 bases from J, the junction kept 19 bases outside the gene matches. The CDR3 totals 18 residues. The germline V gene has CDR1 SSHAT and CDR2 FNYEAQ (reference sequence). The CDR3 sequence: CASSLGRSERDFRDEQFF. DNA of the CDR3: TGTGCCAGCAGCTTAGGGCGTTCGGAGCGGGACTTTCGGGACGAGCAGTTCTTC.

The chain is built from TRBV7-2 and TRBJ2-4, with 7 bases lining up with TRBD1. Germline V lookup: CDR1 SGHTA, CDR2 FQGNSA. After removal of 5 bases from V and 0 bases from J, the junction contained 7 bases not matched to a gene. The CDR3 consists of 16 residues. The CDR3 region is CASSAGTVLAKNIQYF. CDR3 nucleotide sequence: TGTGCCAGCAGCGCCGGGACAGTACTAGCCAAAAACATTCAGTACTTC.

This chain connects TRBV19 to TRBJ2-3; TRBD1 might be the D (6 bases). The ends were cut back, 5 bases at V and 2 bases at J, with 14 bases in the middle. The CDR3 sequence is 15 residues long. Germline CDR1 reads LNHDA; CDR2 reads SQIVND (reference sequence). The CDR3 coding sequence is TGTGCCAGTAGTTCAGGGGAGACCATCACAGATACGCAGTATTTT. Protein product: CASSSGETITDTQYF.

The chain combines TRBV4-1 with TRBJ1-6, with 8 bases aligning to TRBD1. Unmatched junction bases numbered 7, after V lost 1 base and J lost 8 bases. CDR3 size: 16 residues. Per the germline V gene, CDR1 is MGHRA and CDR2 is YSYEKL. The CDR3 region has the DNA TGCGCCAGCAGCCAAGTGGAAGGACAGGGCTATTCACCCCTCCACTTT. It codes for CASSQVEGQGYSPLHF.

The chain carries TRBV2 and TRBJ2-1, with D unresolved. In germline, CDR1 is SNHLY, CDR2 FYNNEI. The CDR3 totals 11 residues. V lost 5 bases and J lost 7, with 6 bases in between. CDR3 protein: CASSFLNEQFF. The DNA for the CDR3 is TGTGCCAGCAGTTTCTTGAATGAGCAGTTCTTC.

The chain employs TRBV4-1 and TRBJ2-1, with TRBD2 identical over 8 bases. This CDR3 is built from 15 residues. The V and J ends lost 6 bases and 4 bases, in that order; junction bases with no gene match: 8. Germline loops: CDR1 MGHRA, CDR2 YSYEKL. CDR3 loop: CASSSGTRVYNEQFF. For the CDR3, the DNA is TGCGCCAGCAGTTCCGGGACTAGGGTATACAATGAGCAGTTCTTC.

CDR3 region: CASSLGGPTTGELFF. In DNA form, the CDR3 reads TGTGCCAGCAGCTTAGGGGGCCCCACTACCGGGGAGCTGTTTTTT. This chain connects TRBV7-9 to TRBJ2-2, with a possible D match to TRBD1 (5 bases). The V and J ends lost 1 base and 5 bases respectively, with 11 bases between them. CDR1 and CDR2 (germline): SEHNR, FQNEAQ (reference sequence). The CDR3 is 15 residues long.

CDR3 nucleotides: TGTGCCAGCAGTGAAGAGGCAGGGGGCCGGGAGACCCAGTACTTC. As protein: CASSEEAGGRETQYF. This chain joins TRBV2 and TRBJ2-5; 8 positions match TRBD1. This CDR3 spans 15 amino acids. With V trimmed by 1 base and J by 5 bases, 6 bases remained unmatched. The germline V gene encodes CDR1 SNHLY and CDR2 FYNNEI.

The chain has TRBV5-4 and TRBJ2-3, with TRBD1 identical over 7 bases. Germline assignment: CDR1 SGHNT and CDR2 YYREEE (reference sequence). The CDR3 totals 15 residues. V was clipped by 3 bases and J by 0 bases; unmatched bases: 4. CDR3 nucleotides: TGTGCCAGCAGCTACGGGACAGCTAGCACAGATACGCAGTATTTT. This codes for CASSYGTASTDTQYF.

This clone was counted once. The chain links TRBV3-1 (or the pseudogene TRBV3-2) to TRBJ1-2; D gene uncertain. Trimming shortened V by 0 bases and J by 4 bases, and 6 bases separated the two germline ends. CDR3 length: 13 residues. Germline values: CDR1 LGHDT, CDR2 YNNKEL (reference sequence). The CDR3 region has the DNA TGTGCCAGCAGCCAAGAACTCTTCTATGGCTACACCTTC. Translation gives CASSQELFYGYTF.

The V and J genes are TRBV4-2 and TRBJ1-2; D gene unclear. V lost 4 bases, J lost 0 bases, and 18 bases lay in between. CDR3 length: 17 residues. The germline CDR1 and CDR2 sequences are LGHNA and YNFKEQ. DNA of the CDR3: TGTGCCAGCAGCCCGGAGGAATATGTAGGGTCTAACTATGGCTACACCTTC. Translated, it gives CASSPEEYVGSNYGYTF.

The V call is TRBV19, the J call TRBJ2-1; the match to TRBD1 covers 7 bases. Germline V gives CDR1 LNHDA, CDR2 SQIVND (reference sequence). V shed 0 bases and J 7 bases; nucleotides not matched to a gene: 18. This CDR3 has 19 amino acids. CDR3 nucleotides: TGTGCCAGTAGTATAGAGGCGCGATGGGACAGAGCAAATCTTAATGAGCAGTTCTTC. Translating gives CASSIEARWDRANLNEQFF.

The CDR3 is CASSFELTRYGYTF. The CDR3 region has the DNA TGTGCCAGCAGTTTCGAGCTTACGCGCTATGGCTACACCTTC. V is TRBV28 and J is TRBJ1-2; D gene uncertain. Trimming cost V 3 bases and J 4 bases, with 12 bases left between them. Germline loops: CDR1 MDHEN, CDR2 SYDVKM. This CDR3 has 14 residues.